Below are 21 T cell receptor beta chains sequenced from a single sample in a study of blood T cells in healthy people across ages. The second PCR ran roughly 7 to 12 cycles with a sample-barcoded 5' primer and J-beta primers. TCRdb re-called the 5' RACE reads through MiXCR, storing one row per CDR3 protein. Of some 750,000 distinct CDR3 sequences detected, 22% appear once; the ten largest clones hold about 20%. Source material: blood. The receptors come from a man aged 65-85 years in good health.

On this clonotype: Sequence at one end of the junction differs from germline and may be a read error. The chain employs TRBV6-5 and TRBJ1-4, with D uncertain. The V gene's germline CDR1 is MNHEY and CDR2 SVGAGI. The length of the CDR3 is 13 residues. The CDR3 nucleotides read TGTGCCAGCAGTCACGCCGCTAATGAAGAACTGTTTTTT. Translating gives CASSHAANEELFF.

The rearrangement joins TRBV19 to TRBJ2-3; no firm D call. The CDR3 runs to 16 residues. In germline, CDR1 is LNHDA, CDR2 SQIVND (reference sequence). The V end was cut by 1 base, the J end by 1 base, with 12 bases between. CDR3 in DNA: TGTGCCAGTAGTATAGGAGGCCAAGGTGGCACAGATACGCAGTATTTT. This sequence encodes CASSIGGQGGTDTQYF.

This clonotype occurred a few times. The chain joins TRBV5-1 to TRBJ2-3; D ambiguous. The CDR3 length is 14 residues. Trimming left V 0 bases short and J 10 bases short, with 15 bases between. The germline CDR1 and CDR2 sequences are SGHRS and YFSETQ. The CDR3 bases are TGCGCCAGCAGCTTGGACGCCCAGGCTACCTCGCAGTATTTT. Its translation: CASSLDAQATSQYF. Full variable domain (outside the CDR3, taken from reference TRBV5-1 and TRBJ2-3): KAGVTQTPRYLIKTRGQQVTLSCSPISGHRSVSWYQQTPGQGLQFLFEYFSETQRNKGNFPGRFSGRQFSNSRSEMNVSTLELGDSALYLCASSLDAQATSQYFGPGTRLTVL.

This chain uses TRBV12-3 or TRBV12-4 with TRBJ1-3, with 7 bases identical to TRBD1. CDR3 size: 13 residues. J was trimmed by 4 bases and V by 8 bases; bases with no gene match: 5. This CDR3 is CASCRGQGNTIYF. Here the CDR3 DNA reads TGTGCCAGCTGCCGGGGACAGGGAAACACCATATATTTT.

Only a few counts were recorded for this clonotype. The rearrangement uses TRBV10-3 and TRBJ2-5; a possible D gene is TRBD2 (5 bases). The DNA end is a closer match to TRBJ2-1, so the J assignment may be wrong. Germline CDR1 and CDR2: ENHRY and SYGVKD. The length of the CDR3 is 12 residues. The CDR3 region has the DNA TGTGCCATCGCCCGGGATGCGATTGGGCAGTTCTTC. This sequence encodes CAIARDAIGQFF.

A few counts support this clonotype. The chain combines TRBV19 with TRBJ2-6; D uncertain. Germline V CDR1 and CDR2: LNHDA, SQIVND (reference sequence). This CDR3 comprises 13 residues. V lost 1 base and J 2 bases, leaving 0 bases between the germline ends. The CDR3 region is CASSIAGANVLTF. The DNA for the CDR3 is TGTGCCAGTAGTATAGCTGGGGCCAACGTCCTGACTTTC.

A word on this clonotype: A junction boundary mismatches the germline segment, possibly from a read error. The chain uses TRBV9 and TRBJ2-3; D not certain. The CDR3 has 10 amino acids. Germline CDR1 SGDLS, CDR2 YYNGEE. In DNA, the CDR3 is TGTGCCAGCAGCGGACCCGGTCTCCTTTTT. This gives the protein CASSGPGLLF.

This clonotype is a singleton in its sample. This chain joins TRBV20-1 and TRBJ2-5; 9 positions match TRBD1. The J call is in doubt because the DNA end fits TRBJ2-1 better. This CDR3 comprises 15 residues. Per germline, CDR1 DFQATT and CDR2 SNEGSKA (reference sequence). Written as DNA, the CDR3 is TGCAGTGCGACAGGGGGACTAACTTTGTACAATGAGCAGTTCTTC. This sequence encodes CSATGGLTLYNEQFF.

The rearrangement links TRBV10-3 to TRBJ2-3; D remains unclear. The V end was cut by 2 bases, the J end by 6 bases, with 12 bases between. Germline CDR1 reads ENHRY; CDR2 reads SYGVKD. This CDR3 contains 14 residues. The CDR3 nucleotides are TGTGCCATCAGTGAGCCGGTTCCGGAGGATACGCAGTATTTT. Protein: CAISEPVPEDTQYF.

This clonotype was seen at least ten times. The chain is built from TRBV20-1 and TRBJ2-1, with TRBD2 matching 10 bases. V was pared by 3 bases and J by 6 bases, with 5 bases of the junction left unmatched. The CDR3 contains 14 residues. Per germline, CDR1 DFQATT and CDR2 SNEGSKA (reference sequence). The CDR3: CSASWASGSNEQFF. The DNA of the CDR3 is TGCAGTGCTAGTTGGGCTAGCGGGAGCAATGAGCAGTTCTTC.

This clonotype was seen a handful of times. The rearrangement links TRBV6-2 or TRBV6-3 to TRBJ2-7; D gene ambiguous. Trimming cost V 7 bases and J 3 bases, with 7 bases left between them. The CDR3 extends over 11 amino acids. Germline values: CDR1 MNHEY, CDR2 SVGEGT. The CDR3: CASNENYEQYF. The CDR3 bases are TGTGCCAGCAACGAAAACTACGAGCAGTACTTC.

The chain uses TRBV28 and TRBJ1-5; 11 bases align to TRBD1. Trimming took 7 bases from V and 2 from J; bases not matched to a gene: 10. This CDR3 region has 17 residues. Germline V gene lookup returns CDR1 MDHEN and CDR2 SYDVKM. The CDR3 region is CASTGTGGPRGNQPQHF. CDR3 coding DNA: TGTGCCAGCACAGGGACAGGGGGACCTCGGGGCAATCAGCCCCAGCATTTT. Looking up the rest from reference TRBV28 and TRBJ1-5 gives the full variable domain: DVKVTQSSRYLVKRTGEKVFLECVQDMDHENMFWYRQDPGLGLRLIYFSYDVKMKEKGDIPEGYSVSREKKERFSLILESASTNQTSMYLCASTGTGGPRGNQPQHFGDGTRLSIL.

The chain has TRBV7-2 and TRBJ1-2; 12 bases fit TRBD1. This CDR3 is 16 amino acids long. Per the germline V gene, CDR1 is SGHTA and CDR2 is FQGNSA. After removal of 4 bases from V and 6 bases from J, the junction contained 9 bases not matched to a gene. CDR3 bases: TGTGCCAGCAGCTGGCCGGGACAGGGGGCGCGTGATGGCTACACCTTC. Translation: CASSWPGQGARDGYTF.

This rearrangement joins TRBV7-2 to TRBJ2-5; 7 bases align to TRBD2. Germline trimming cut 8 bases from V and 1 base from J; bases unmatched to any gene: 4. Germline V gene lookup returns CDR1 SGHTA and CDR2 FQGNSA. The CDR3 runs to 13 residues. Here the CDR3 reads CASSRESQETQYF. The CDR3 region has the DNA TGTGCCAGCTCGCGGGAGTCCCAAGAGACCCAGTACTTC.

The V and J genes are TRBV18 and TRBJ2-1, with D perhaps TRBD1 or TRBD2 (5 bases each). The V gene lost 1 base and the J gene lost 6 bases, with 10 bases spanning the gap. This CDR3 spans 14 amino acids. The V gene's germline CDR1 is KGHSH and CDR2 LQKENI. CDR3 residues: CASSPRDGRNEQFF. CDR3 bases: TGTGCCAGCTCACCACGGGACGGCCGCAATGAGCAGTTCTTC. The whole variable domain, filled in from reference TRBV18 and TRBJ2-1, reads NAGVMQNPRHLVRRRGQEARLRCSPMKGHSHVYWYRQLPEEGLKFMVYLQKENIIDESGMPKERFSAEFPKEGPSILRIQQVVRGDSAAYFCASSPRDGRNEQFFGPGTRLTVL.

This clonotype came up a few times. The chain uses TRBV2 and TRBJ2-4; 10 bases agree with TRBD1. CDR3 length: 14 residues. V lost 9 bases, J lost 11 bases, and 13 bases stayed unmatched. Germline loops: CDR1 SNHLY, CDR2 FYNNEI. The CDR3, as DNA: TGTGCCAGAAGAAAACCGGGACAGGGGTTAGTTCAGTACTTC. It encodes CARRKPGQGLVQYF.

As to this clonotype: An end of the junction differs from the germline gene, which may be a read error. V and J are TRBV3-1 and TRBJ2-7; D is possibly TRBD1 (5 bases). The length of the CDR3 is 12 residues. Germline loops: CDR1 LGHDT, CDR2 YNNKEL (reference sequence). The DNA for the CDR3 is TGTGCCAGCAGCCTCAGGGAAAACGAGCAGCACTTC. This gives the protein CASSLRENEQHF.

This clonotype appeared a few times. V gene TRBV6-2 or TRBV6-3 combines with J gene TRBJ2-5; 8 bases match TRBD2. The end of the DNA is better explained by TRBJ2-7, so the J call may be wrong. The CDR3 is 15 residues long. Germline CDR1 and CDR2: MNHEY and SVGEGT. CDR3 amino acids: CASSEKRESPYEQYV. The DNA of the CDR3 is TGTGCCAGCAGCGAAAAGCGGGAGTCCCCCTACGAGCAGTACGTC.

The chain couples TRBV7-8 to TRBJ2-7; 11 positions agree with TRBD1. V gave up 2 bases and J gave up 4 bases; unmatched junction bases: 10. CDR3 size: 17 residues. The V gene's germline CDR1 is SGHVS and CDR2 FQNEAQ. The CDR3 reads CASSLPRRTGGAYEQYF. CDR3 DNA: TGTGCCAGCAGCTTACCGAGAAGGACAGGGGGCGCATACGAGCAGTACTTC.

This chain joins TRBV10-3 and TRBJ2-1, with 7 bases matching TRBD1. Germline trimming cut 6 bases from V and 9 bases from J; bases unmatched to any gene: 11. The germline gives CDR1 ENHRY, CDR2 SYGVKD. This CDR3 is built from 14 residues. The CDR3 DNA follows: TGTGCCATCAGCATAGGACAGGCCCAGACTGAGCAGTTCTTC. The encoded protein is CAISIGQAQTEQFF.

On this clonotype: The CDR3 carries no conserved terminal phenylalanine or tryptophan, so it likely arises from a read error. As DNA, the CDR3 is TGCAGCGATACGACAGGGTATGGCTACACCATC. It translates to CSDTTGYGYTI. The rearrangement joins TRBV29-1 to TRBJ1-2; 7 bases agree with TRBD1. The CDR3 is made up of 11 amino acids. The trim removed 7 bases at V and 5 bases at J, leaving 4 bases unmatched. Germline lookup yields CDR1 SQVTM and CDR2 ANQGSEA.